One sample yielded the 8 T cell receptor beta chains listed below, sequenced in a study of cytomegalovirus exposure and HLA in healthy donors. The PCR used 60 Vbeta and 13 Jbeta primers. Profiling relied on immunoSEQ multiplex PCR, and the TCRdb table lists in-frame clones only, not all of them. Of about 120,000 clones in the sample, around 75% were seen once. Source material: PBMCs. The receptor source for this set is a woman aged 18 to 35 in good health and CMV-seronegative.

V gene TRBV29-1 combines with J gene TRBJ1-1; 7 bases are shared with TRBD1. V lost 6 bases to trimming and J lost 4 bases; unmatched junction nucleotides: 8. Germline values: CDR1 SQVTM, CDR2 ANQGSEA. The CDR3 consists of 13 residues. The CDR3 loop is CSVYKTGRTEAFF. The CDR3, as DNA: TGCAGCGTGTACAAGACAGGGCGCACTGAAGCTTTCTTT. The full variable domain, its missing parts supplied by reference TRBV29-1 and TRBJ1-1, is SAVISQKPSRDICQRGTSLTIQCQVDSQVTMMFWYRQQPGQSLTLIATANQGSEATYESGFVIDKFPISRPNLTFSTLTVSNMSPEDSSIYLCSVYKTGRTEAFFGQGTRLTVV.

The chain recombines TRBV10-1 with TRBJ1-2; D not resolved. V lost 3 bases and J lost 5, with 10 bases in between. CDR1 is WNHNN, CDR2 SYGVQD, per germline (reference sequence). The CDR3 has 13 amino acids. CDR3 in DNA: TGCGCCAGCAGTGACCCGCGCGGTTATGGCTACACCTTC. This gives the protein CASSDPRGYGYTF.

The V call is TRBV11-2, the J call TRBJ1-2; a possible D gene is TRBD1 (6 bases). CDR1 SGHAT and CDR2 FQNNGV come from the germline V gene. The CDR3 has 15 amino acids. Trimming shortened V by 2 bases and J by 8 bases, and 18 bases separated the two germline ends. The CDR3, as DNA: TGTGCCAGCAGCTTACTCTACAGGGATGGTAACGGCTACACCTTC. Translated: CASSLLYRDGNGYTF.

This chain links TRBV7-8 with TRBJ1-1; D gene unclear. Germline assignment: CDR1 SGHVS and CDR2 FQNEAQ. This CDR3 is 16 amino acids long. The V end was cut by 1 base, the J end by 0 bases, with 12 bases between. CDR3 nucleotide sequence: TGTGCCAGCAGCTTAGGTCTGGTCGGTATGAACACTGAAGCTTTCTTT. Residues: CASSLGLVGMNTEAFF.

V and J are TRBV21-1 and TRBJ2-7; the D segment call TRBD2 is taken from the table without a DNA check. TRBV21-1 counts as a pseudogene. The CDR3 loop spans 13 amino acids. The CDR3 DNA reads TGTGCCCGGGGGGGACACCGCTCCTACGAGCAGTACTTC. Translated, it gives CARGGHRSYEQYF.

The chain couples TRBV19 to TRBJ2-7; D is unresolved. CDR1 and CDR2 from the germline V gene are LNHDA and SQIVND (reference sequence). The V gene lost 6 bases and the J gene lost 3 bases, with 15 bases spanning the gap. The CDR3 has 14 residues. CDR3 loop: CASSQTTLSYEQYF. The CDR3 nucleotides are TGTGCCAGTAGCCAGACGACACTCAGCTACGAGCAGTACTTC.

The chain uses TRBV2 and TRBJ1-2; 9 nucleotides align to TRBD1. There are 15 residues in the CDR3. Germline-derived CDR1 and CDR2 are SNHLY and FYNNEI. V trimming: 4 bases; J trimming: 3 bases; junction bases outside the gene matches: 6. Written as DNA, the CDR3 is TGTGCCAGCAGTGGGCCGGGACAGGGCCACTATGGCTACACCTTC. The encoded protein is CASSGPGQGHYGYTF.

The chain links TRBV27 to TRBJ1-1, with 9 bases that match TRBD1. CDR3 length equals 14 residues. Trimming removed 9 bases from V and 0 bases from J; junction bases left unmatched: 5. Germline V CDR1 and CDR2: MNHEY, SMNVEV (reference sequence). For the CDR3, the DNA is TGTGCCAGTCAGGGACAGGGAATGAACACTGAAGCTTTCTTT. It encodes CASQGQGMNTEAFF.